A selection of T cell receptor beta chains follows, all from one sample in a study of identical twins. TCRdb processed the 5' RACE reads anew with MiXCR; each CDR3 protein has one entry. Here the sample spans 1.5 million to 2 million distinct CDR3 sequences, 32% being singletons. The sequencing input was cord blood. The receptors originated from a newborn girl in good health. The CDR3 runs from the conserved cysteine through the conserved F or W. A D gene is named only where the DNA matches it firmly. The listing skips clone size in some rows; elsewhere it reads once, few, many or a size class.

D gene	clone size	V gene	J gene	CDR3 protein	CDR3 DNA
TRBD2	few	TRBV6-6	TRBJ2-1	CASSHLAGGAYNEQFF	TGTGCCAGCAGTCACCTAGCGGGGGGCGCCTACAATGAGCAGTTCTTC
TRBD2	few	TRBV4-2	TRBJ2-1	CASSQDTSGGAFF	TGTGCCAGCAGCCAAGATACTAGCGGGGGGGCGTTCTTC
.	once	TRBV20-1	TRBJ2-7	CSGTRDPDSYEQYF	TGCAGTGGGACCCGGGACCCGGACTCCTACGAGCAGTACTTC
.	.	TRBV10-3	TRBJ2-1	CAISDTRNEQFF	TGTGCCATCAGTGACACACGCAATGAGCAGTTCTTC
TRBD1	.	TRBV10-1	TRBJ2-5	CASSDGTGPETQYF	TGCGCCAGCAGTGATGGGACAGGGCCGGAGACCCAGTACTTC
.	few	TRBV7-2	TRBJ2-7	CASTLNRYEQYF	TGTGCCAGCACCCTAAATAGGTACGAGCAGTACTTC
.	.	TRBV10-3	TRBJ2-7	CAVSEDVSYEQYF	TGTGCCGTCAGTGAAGATGTTTCCTACGAGCAGTACTTC
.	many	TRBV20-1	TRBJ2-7	CSARVADGTRYEQYF	TGCAGTGCTAGAGTCGCCGACGGGACTCGCTACGAGCAGTACTTC
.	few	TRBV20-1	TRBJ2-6	CSARGYRGEHSGANVLTF	TGCAGTGCTAGAGGGTATAGGGGGGAACACTCTGGGGCCAACGTCCTGACTTTC
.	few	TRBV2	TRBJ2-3	CASSGLVGVPSTDTQYF	TGTGCCAGCAGTGGCCTTGTAGGGGTCCCTTCGACAGATACGCAGTATTTT
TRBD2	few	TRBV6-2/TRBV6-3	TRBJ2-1	CASSYSPPSGIYNEQFF	TGTGCCAGCAGTTACTCTCCCCCTAGCGGGATCTACAATGAGCAGTTCTTC
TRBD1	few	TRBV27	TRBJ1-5	CASSLTGAPYSNQPQHF	TGTGCCAGCAGTCTTACAGGGGCGCCGTATAGCAATCAGCCCCAGCATTTT
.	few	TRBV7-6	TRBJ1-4	CASSLIAATNEKLFF	TGTGCCAGCAGCTTAATCGCAGCAACTAATGAAAAACTGTTTTTT
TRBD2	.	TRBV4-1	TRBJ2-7	CASSQEGGLAVYEQYF	TGCGCCAGCAGCCAAGAAGGTGGACTAGCGGTTTACGAGCAGTACTTC
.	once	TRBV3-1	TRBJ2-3	CASSQTSSSTDTQYF	TGTGCCAGCAGCCAAACATCCTCTAGCACAGATACGCAGTATTTT
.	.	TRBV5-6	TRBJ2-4	CASSPRVTKNIQYF	TGTGCCAGCAGCCCCAGGGTAACCAAAAACATTCAGTACTTC
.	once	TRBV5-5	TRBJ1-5	CASSLDRDLQPQHF	TGTGCCAGCAGCTTGGACAGGGACCTTCAGCCCCAGCATTTT
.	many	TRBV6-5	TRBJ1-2	CASSYSHRFNYGYTF	TGTGCCAGCAGTTACTCGCACAGGTTTAACTATGGCTACACCTTC
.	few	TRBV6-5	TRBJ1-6	CASSSPLRQSSYNSPLHF	TGTGCCAGCAGTTCCCCTTTGCGACAGAGCTCCTATAATTCACCCCTCCACTTT
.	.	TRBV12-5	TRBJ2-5	CASAQDTLGEQYF	TGTGCTAGTGCCCAAGACACTCTGGGGGAGCAGTACTTC
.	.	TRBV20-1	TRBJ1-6	CSASLASLNSPLHF	TGCAGTGCTAGCTTGGCGTCACTGAATTCACCCCTCCACTTT
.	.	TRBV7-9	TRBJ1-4	CASSPKDIVEKLFF	TGTGCCAGCAGCCCGAAGGACATAGTCGAAAAACTGTTTTTT
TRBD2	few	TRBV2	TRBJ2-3	CASSMGTTDTQYF	TGTGCCAGCAGCATGGGGACTACCGATACGCAGTATTTT
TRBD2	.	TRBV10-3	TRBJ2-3	CAIKSPRGTSGSTDTQYF	TGTGCCATCAAGTCCCCCCGGGGGACTAGCGGGAGCACAGATACGCAGTATTTT
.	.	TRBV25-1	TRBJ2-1	CASSEGQVSYNEQFF	TGTGCCAGCAGTGAAGGGCAGGTCTCCTACAATGAGCAGTTCTTC
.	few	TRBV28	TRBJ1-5	CASSPSDSSYSNQPQHF	TGTGCCAGCAGTCCGTCCGACAGCTCCTATAGCAATCAGCCCCAGCATTTT
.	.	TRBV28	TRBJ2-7	CAKAHNEQYF	TGTGCCAAAGCCCACAATGAGCAGTACTTC
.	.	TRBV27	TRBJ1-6	CASSLSKGRPGFNSPLHF	TGTGCCAGCAGTTTATCGAAAGGCCGGCCGGGGTTTAACTCACCCCTCCACTTT
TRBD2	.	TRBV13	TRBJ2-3	CASSQGGQPRRLAGTDFSTQYF	TGTGCCAGCAGCCAGGGGGGACAGCCAAGGAGACTAGCGGGGACCGATTTCAGTACGCAGTATTTT
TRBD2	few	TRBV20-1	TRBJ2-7	CSARGGTSGRSSYEQYF	TGCAGTGCTAGAGGAGGGACTAGCGGGAGGAGCTCCTACGAGCAGTACTTC
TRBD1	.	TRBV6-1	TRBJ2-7	CASSEAGTGTYEQYF	TGTGCCAGCAGTGAAGCCGGGACAGGCACCTACGAGCAGTACTTC
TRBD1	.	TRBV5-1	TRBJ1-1	CASSPGTGGQNTEAFF	TGCGCCAGCAGCCCCGGGACAGGGGGCCAGAACACTGAAGCTTTCTTT
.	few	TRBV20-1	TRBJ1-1	CSAREYTEAFF	TGCAGTGCCCGAGAATACACTGAAGCTTTCTTT
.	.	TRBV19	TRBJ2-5	CASSIDRETQYF	TGTGCCAGTAGTATAGATCGGGAGACCCAGTACTTC
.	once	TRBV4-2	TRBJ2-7	CAGSQEVHEQYF	TGTGCCGGCAGCCAAGAAGTCCACGAGCAGTACTTC
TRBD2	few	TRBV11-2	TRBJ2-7	CASSFPGLGTYEQYF	TGTGCCAGCAGCTTCCCGGGACTAGGAACCTACGAGCAGTACTTC
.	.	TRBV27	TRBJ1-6	CASSVHRYSPPHF	TGTGCCAGCAGTGTCCACAGGTATTCACCCCCCCACTTT
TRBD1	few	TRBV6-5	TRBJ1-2	CASSQNYRGRGYGYTF	TGTGCCAGCAGTCAGAACTACAGGGGGCGCGGCTATGGCTACACCTTC
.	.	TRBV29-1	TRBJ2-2	CSVAPYTGELFF	TGCAGCGTGGCCCCCTACACCGGGGAGCTGTTTTTT
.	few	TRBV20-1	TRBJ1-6	CSASWRGPFSYNSPLHF	TGCAGTGCTAGTTGGAGGGGTCCCTTCTCCTATAATTCACCCCTCCACTTT
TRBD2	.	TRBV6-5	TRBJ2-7	CASSYLRSGIAYEQYF	TGTGCCAGCAGTTACTTGCGAAGCGGGATTGCCTACGAGCAGTACTTC
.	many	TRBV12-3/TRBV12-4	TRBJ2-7	CASSSYRDTYEQYF	TGTGCCAGCAGTTCGTACCGGGACACCTACGAGCAGTACTTC
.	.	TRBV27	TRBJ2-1	CASSLSPWGTNEQFF	TGTGCCAGCAGTTTATCCCCCTGGGGGACCAATGAGCAGTTCTTC
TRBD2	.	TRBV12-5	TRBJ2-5	CASGLVRGGIETQYF	TGTGCTAGTGGTTTGGTACGCGGGGGGATAGAGACCCAGTACTTC
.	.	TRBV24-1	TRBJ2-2	CATSDAGTKNTGELFF	TGTGCCACCAGTGATGCCGGGACCAAAAACACCGGGGAGCTGTTTTTT
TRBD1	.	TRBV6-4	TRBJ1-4	CASSRTGGRREKLFF	TGTGCCAGCAGTCGGACAGGGGGCCGTAGGGAAAAACTGTTTTTT
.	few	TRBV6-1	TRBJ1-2	CASTKRQATSNYGYTF	TGTGCCAGCACAAAGCGCCAGGCCACCTCTAACTATGGCTACACCTTC
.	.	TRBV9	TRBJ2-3	CASSVARFTDTQYF	TGTGCCAGCAGCGTCGCTAGGTTCACAGATACGCAGTATTTT